This T cell receptor (beta chain) was captured by sequencing in a study of beta chain features in type 1 diabetes. Study information: The patient and healthy donor groups were comparable for age, gender and cell yields.

This clone has more than one count but fewer than ten. Its antigen is as yet unknown. Germline loops: CDR1 SGHVS, CDR2 FQNEAQ. This CDR3 region has 14 residues. V trimming: 5 bases; J trimming: 10 bases; junction bases outside the gene matches: 9. Sorting produced populations that all topped 95% purity. Notes on the study in general: In cDNA sequencing, cells with high TCR expression could be over-represented. Patients' naive, central memory and regulatory TCRB repertoires appeared more alike than those of healthy donors.

Expressed TCRB transcripts were sequenced because the entire RNA isolate underwent reverse transcription. Repertoires were generated with immunoSEQ multiplex PCR, while TCRdb's copy carries only in-frame clones and drops some. The sample has hundreds of thousands of clones, less than 10% seen once; the top ten hold less than 0.45%. The chain uses TRBV7-8 and TRBJ2-1, with 9 bases matching TRBD1. Sample: central memory CD4+ T cells from blood. The receptor was derived from a woman in her late teens or twenties in good health. The CDR3 here is CASSINTGGGEQFF. The CDR3 DNA reads as TGTGCCAGCAGCATCAATACAGGGGGCGGCGAGCAGTTCTTC.